These T cell receptor beta chains were read from a single sample in a study of blood T cell repertoires in COVID-19. Libraries were prepared by immunoSEQ multiplex PCR; TCRdb keeps only in-frame clonotypes and omits some of them. In the table there are 200,000 to 250,000 clones, about 80% of which are singletons. The sample comprised peripheral blood. The receptors were gathered from a young woman who had recovered from COVID-19. CDR3s include the opening cysteine and the closing phenylalanine or tryptophan. A D gene is named only where the DNA matches it firmly. Expanded clones get a size class; other rows say once, few or many, or leave the size out.

V gene	J gene	clone size	D gene	CDR3 DNA	CDR3 protein
TRBV4-1	TRBJ2-7	-	-	TGCGCCAGCAGCCAACCCACGCTTAACCCCTATTACAGTTCGCAGTACTTC	CASSQPTLNPYYSSQYF
TRBV19	TRBJ2-7	-	-	TGTGCCAGTAGCCCCCCGACACCAGGGGAGCAGTACTTC	CASSPPTPGEQYF
TRBV6-5	TRBJ2-7	few	TRBD1	TGTGCCAGCAGTACGTCCGGGACAGGGCTCCACGAGCAGTACTTC	CASSTSGTGLHEQYF
TRBV9	TRBJ2-1	-	TRBD2	TGTGCCAGCAGCCCCGGCGGGGGGTCCTACAATGAGCAGTTCTTC	CASSPGGGSYNEQFF
TRBV5-1	TRBJ2-7	few	TRBD1	TGCGCCAGCAGCCCCAGACAGGGGTCAGCCTACGAGCAGTACTTC	CASSPRQGSAYEQYF
TRBV6-5	TRBJ2-7	-	-	TGTGCCAGCAGTTATGGGGGGGGGCCATCCTACGAGCAGTACTTC	CASSYGGGPSYEQYF
TRBV10-1	TRBJ2-2	-	TRBD2	TGCGCCAGCAGTTCCTCAAGCCAGCGGGAGGCCCACACCGGGGAGCTGTTTTTT	CASSSSSQREAHTGELFF
TRBV6-4	TRBJ1-1	-	-	TGTGCCAGCCGACAGAGTACTGCTAACACTGAAGCTTTCTTT	CASRQSTANTEAFF
TRBV6-5	TRBJ2-4	-	-	TGTGCCAGCAGTTCTACAGTTCTAGCCAAAAACATTCAGTACTTC	CASSSTVLAKNIQYF
TRBV6-1	TRBJ1-1	-	-	TGTGCCAGCAGTGAAAAACAGACGATGAACACTGAAGCTTTCTTT	CASSEKQTMNTEAFF
TRBV19	TRBJ2-1	-	TRBD2	TGTGCCAGAATCCCGGGACTAGCGGGAGGGCCCTACAATGAGCAGTTCTTC	CARIPGLAGGPYNEQFF